These T cell receptor beta chains were read from a single sample in a study of OX40 agonist ivuxolimab in advanced cancers. Assay used: immunoSEQ multiplex PCR; TCRdb lists only in-frame clones, some missing. The table has around 68,000 clones, around 83% seen once; the top ten hold 17%. Sequences were derived from CD4+ or CD8+ T cells sorted from blood, sampled in a trial of the OX40 agonist ivuxolimab. The receptors originated from an adult with an advanced solid tumor such as melanoma, head and neck, liver or kidney cancer. The CDR3 runs from the conserved cysteine through the conserved F or W. The order of the fields is CDR3 length, V gene, clone size, D gene, J gene, CDR3 DNA, CDR3 protein. A D gene is named only where the DNA matches it firmly. Clone size, where shown, is once, few, many, or a class for clones that have expanded.

len: 14
v_gene: TRBV19
abundance: .
d_gene: TRBD1
j_gene: TRBJ2-2
CDR3nt: TGTGCCAGTATCCCGACAGGGGGCACCGGGGAGCTGTTTTTT
CDR3aa: CASIPTGGTGELFF

len: 10
v_gene: TRBV6-5
abundance: .
d_gene: .
j_gene: TRBJ2-2
CDR3nt: TGTGCCTGTCCGTTGGGGGAGCTGTTTTTT
CDR3aa: CACPLGELFF

len: 12
v_gene: TRBV10-3
abundance: .
d_gene: .
j_gene: TRBJ1-4
CDR3nt: TGTGCCATCAGTTTTGCGGGGGAAAAACTGTTTTTT
CDR3aa: CAISFAGEKLFF

len: 18
v_gene: TRBV28
abundance: few
d_gene: TRBD2
j_gene: TRBJ2-3
CDR3nt: TGTGCCAGCAGTCCCCTAGGCCCCTCCCTAGCGGGAAAAGATACGCAGTATTTT
CDR3aa: CASSPLGPSLAGKDTQYF

len: 16
v_gene: TRBV5-8
abundance: few
d_gene: .
j_gene: TRBJ2-5
CDR3nt: TGTGCCAGCAGCGCCGTCTCATTCAGGCCTCAAGAGACCCAGTACTTC
CDR3aa: CASSAVSFRPQETQYF

len: 14
v_gene: TRBV6-6
abundance: .
d_gene: TRBD1
j_gene: TRBJ1-5
CDR3nt: TGTGCCAGCAGTGGTCAGGGGGTCAATCAGCCCCAGCATTTT
CDR3aa: CASSGQGVNQPQHF

len: 12
v_gene: TRBV28
abundance: .
d_gene: .
j_gene: TRBJ2-7
CDR3nt: TGTGCCAGCAATTTAGGCAGACTCGAGCAGTACTTC
CDR3aa: CASNLGRLEQYF

len: 13
v_gene: TRBV5-1
abundance: .
d_gene: .
j_gene: TRBJ1-5
CDR3nt: TGCGCCAGCAGCTTGGCCTTGGGCCAGCCCCAGCATTTT
CDR3aa: CASSLALGQPQHF

len: 12
v_gene: TRBV2
abundance: .
d_gene: .
j_gene: TRBJ1-5
CDR3nt: TGTGCCAGCAGCGGCAGGCATCAGCCCCAGCATTTT
CDR3aa: CASSGRHQPQHF

len: 14
v_gene: TRBV5-8
abundance: .
d_gene: .
j_gene: TRBJ2-5
CDR3nt: TGTGCCAGCAGCTTGGAAGGCTTCCAAGAGACCCAGTACTTC
CDR3aa: CASSLEGFQETQYF

len: 14
v_gene: TRBV5-1
abundance: .
d_gene: .
j_gene: TRBJ2-5
CDR3nt: TGCGCCAGCAGCTTGGTCCTGGGGCGAGAGACCCAGTACTTC
CDR3aa: CASSLVLGRETQYF

len: 14
v_gene: TRBV15
abundance: .
d_gene: .
j_gene: TRBJ1-1
CDR3nt: TGTGCCACCAGCAGACTGGGAGGAGGGACTGAAGCTTTCTTT
CDR3aa: CATSRLGGGTEAFF

len: 15
v_gene: TRBV9
abundance: .
d_gene: .
j_gene: TRBJ2-2
CDR3nt: TGTGCCAGCAGCGTGGGGGTCACCAATCACGGGGAGCTGTTTTTT
CDR3aa: CASSVGVTNHGELFF

len: 16
v_gene: TRBV27
abundance: .
d_gene: TRBD1
j_gene: TRBJ2-3
CDR3nt: TGTGCCAGCAATCCCAATCCGACAGGGAAAGCAGATACGCAGTATTTT
CDR3aa: CASNPNPTGKADTQYF

len: 14
v_gene: TRBV11-2
abundance: .
d_gene: .
j_gene: TRBJ1-6
CDR3nt: TGTGCCAGCAGCTTATGGGCCGCGGATTCACCCCTCCACTTT
CDR3aa: CASSLWAADSPLHF

len: 17
v_gene: TRBV28
abundance: .
d_gene: TRBD2
j_gene: TRBJ2-1
CDR3nt: TGTGCCAGCACCACCCCTCACGGGACTAGCTCCTACAATGAGCAGTTCTTC
CDR3aa: CASTTPHGTSSYNEQFF

len: 15
v_gene: TRBV2
abundance: .
d_gene: TRBD1
j_gene: TRBJ2-3
CDR3nt: TGTGCCTGCAGCAGGGGGCGAGGCAACACAGATACGCAGTATTTT
CDR3aa: CACSRGRGNTDTQYF

len: 14
v_gene: TRBV7-6
abundance: once
d_gene: .
j_gene: TRBJ1-5
CDR3nt: TGTGCCAGCAGCTTGAGCGACAGAAATCAGCCCCAGCATTTT
CDR3aa: CASSLSDRNQPQHF

len: 14
v_gene: TRBV19
abundance: .
d_gene: .
j_gene: TRBJ1-5
CDR3nt: TGTGCCAGTAGTGCAGGGGATAAGGTTCAGCCCCAGCATTTT
CDR3aa: CASSAGDKVQPQHF

len: 16
v_gene: TRBV6-1
abundance: .
d_gene: TRBD2
j_gene: TRBJ2-7
CDR3nt: TGTGCCAGCAGTGAGACCCCCGGGACTAGCGGCTACGAGCAGTACTTC
CDR3aa: CASSETPGTSGYEQYF

len: 14
v_gene: TRBV19
abundance: .
d_gene: .
j_gene: TRBJ2-2
CDR3nt: TGTGCCTGTTCGGGACCGTTGAACACCGGGGAGCTGTTTTTT
CDR3aa: CACSGPLNTGELFF

len: 15
v_gene: TRBV11-2
abundance: once
d_gene: .
j_gene: TRBJ2-7
CDR3nt: TGTGCCAGCAGCTTAGAGACAGGACCATCCTACGAGCAGTACTTC
CDR3aa: CASSLETGPSYEQYF

len: 14
v_gene: TRBV29-1
abundance: once
d_gene: .
j_gene: TRBJ1-1
CDR3nt: TGCAGCTCCATCACGGGGCGTCGGAACACTGAAGCTTTCTTT
CDR3aa: CSSITGRRNTEAFF

len: 15
v_gene: TRBV11-3
abundance: few
d_gene: .
j_gene: TRBJ2-5
CDR3nt: TGTGCCAGCAGCTTAAACGGGCTAGCGCAGGAGACCCAGTACTTC
CDR3aa: CASSLNGLAQETQYF

len: 15
v_gene: TRBV4-1
abundance: .
d_gene: .
j_gene: TRBJ1-1
CDR3nt: TGCGCCAGCAGCCAAGGCGCGACAGTGAACACTGAAGCTTTCTTT
CDR3aa: CASSQGATVNTEAFF

len: 16
v_gene: TRBV2
abundance: .
d_gene: TRBD2
j_gene: TRBJ2-5
CDR3nt: TGTGCCAGCAGTGAATTAGCGGGAGGGCCCCAAGAGACCCAGTACTTC
CDR3aa: CASSELAGGPQETQYF

len: 15
v_gene: TRBV19
abundance: once
d_gene: .
j_gene: TRBJ1-5
CDR3nt: TGTGCCAGTAGTATAGCAGTTTATAGCAATCAGCCCCAGCATTTT
CDR3aa: CASSIAVYSNQPQHF

len: 14
v_gene: TRBV5-1
abundance: .
d_gene: .
j_gene: TRBJ2-1
CDR3nt: TGCGCCAGCAGCGGGACAACCTCCTACAATGAGCAGTTCTTC
CDR3aa: CASSGTTSYNEQFF

len: 17
v_gene: TRBV28
abundance: .
d_gene: .
j_gene: TRBJ2-1
CDR3nt: TGTGCCAGCAGTTCCCCCCGGGACCCACCTAGGGGCAATGAGCAGTTCTTC
CDR3aa: CASSSPRDPPRGNEQFF

len: 15
v_gene: TRBV4-1
abundance: .
d_gene: .
j_gene: TRBJ2-5
CDR3nt: TGCGCCAGCAGCCCCCTGCTAAGAGGCCAAGAGACCCAGTACTTC
CDR3aa: CASSPLLRGQETQYF

len: 14
v_gene: TRBV29-1
abundance: few
d_gene: .
j_gene: TRBJ1-3
CDR3nt: TGCAGCGTTGAAGTGGGGGGTGGTGGAAACACCATATATTTT
CDR3aa: CSVEVGGGGNTIYF

len: 17
v_gene: TRBV5-1
abundance: .
d_gene: TRBD2
j_gene: TRBJ2-1
CDR3nt: TGCGCCAGCAGCCTCATATGGACTAGCGGGAGTTGGAATGAGCAGTTCTTC
CDR3aa: CASSLIWTSGSWNEQFF

len: 14
v_gene: TRBV5-1
abundance: .
d_gene: TRBD2
j_gene: TRBJ2-3
CDR3nt: TGCGCCAGCAGCTTGGAGCGGGAGCCAGATACGCAGTATTTT
CDR3aa: CASSLEREPDTQYF

len: 14
v_gene: TRBV16
abundance: .
d_gene: .
j_gene: TRBJ1-5
CDR3nt: TGTGCCAGCAGCGAACAGGGAGGGGTTCAGCCCCAGCATTTT
CDR3aa: CASSEQGGVQPQHF

len: 12
v_gene: TRBV6-1
abundance: .
d_gene: .
j_gene: TRBJ1-2
CDR3nt: TGTGCCAGCAGTGGTACAACCATTGGCTACACCTTC
CDR3aa: CASSGTTIGYTF

len: 15
v_gene: TRBV2
abundance: once
d_gene: TRBD2
j_gene: TRBJ2-3
CDR3nt: TGTGCCAGCAGTGGGGGCGGGGGTAGCACAGATACGCAGTATTTT
CDR3aa: CASSGGGGSTDTQYF

len: 15
v_gene: TRBV6-1
abundance: once
d_gene: TRBD2
j_gene: TRBJ2-2
CDR3nt: TGTGCCAGCAGTCGTGGGACTAGCGGGATCGGGGAGCTGTTTTTT
CDR3aa: CASSRGTSGIGELFF

len: 13
v_gene: TRBV15
abundance: .
d_gene: .
j_gene: TRBJ2-1
CDR3nt: TGTGCCACCAGCAGAACTAGGTTCAATGAGCAGTTCTTC
CDR3aa: CATSRTRFNEQFF

len: 14
v_gene: TRBV18
abundance: .
d_gene: .
j_gene: TRBJ2-2
CDR3nt: TGTGCCAGCTCACCACCGGCAGGGACCGGGGAGCTGTTTTTT
CDR3aa: CASSPPAGTGELFF

len: 15
v_gene: TRBV6-5
abundance: once
d_gene: .
j_gene: TRBJ2-2
CDR3nt: TGTGCCAGCAGTTGGGGGGACTCCAGCACCGGGGAGCTGTTTTTT
CDR3aa: CASSWGDSSTGELFF

len: 16
v_gene: TRBV11-2
abundance: .
d_gene: TRBD2
j_gene: TRBJ2-3
CDR3nt: TGTGCCAGCAGCTTAGGGGTTAGCGGGAGCGGTGATACGCAGTATTTT
CDR3aa: CASSLGVSGSGDTQYF

len: 12
v_gene: TRBV5-1
abundance: .
d_gene: .
j_gene: TRBJ1-2
CDR3nt: TGCGCCAGCAGCCCAGGGGACTATGGCTACACCTTC
CDR3aa: CASSPGDYGYTF

len: 15
v_gene: TRBV7-2
abundance: once
d_gene: TRBD2
j_gene: TRBJ2-1
CDR3nt: TGTGCCAGCAGCCGGACTAGCGGGGGATACAATGAGCAGTTCTTC
CDR3aa: CASSRTSGGYNEQFF

len: 14
v_gene: TRBV19
abundance: .
d_gene: .
j_gene: TRBJ1-6
CDR3nt: TGTGCCAGTAGTCGGACAGCTAATAATTCACCCCTCCACTTT
CDR3aa: CASSRTANNSPLHF

len: 13
v_gene: TRBV7-9
abundance: .
d_gene: .
j_gene: TRBJ2-7
CDR3nt: TGTGCCAGCAGCAACCCTACCTATAGCGAGCAGTACTTC
CDR3aa: CASSNPTYSEQYF

len: 13
v_gene: TRBV15
abundance: .
d_gene: .
j_gene: TRBJ1-2
CDR3nt: TGTGCCACCAGCAGAGTTCCAGACTATGGCTACACCTTC
CDR3aa: CATSRVPDYGYTF

len: 12
v_gene: TRBV6-1
abundance: medium-sized
d_gene: TRBD1
j_gene: TRBJ1-2
CDR3nt: TGTGCCAGTGTGGGACAGGGGGTTGACTACACCTTC
CDR3aa: CASVGQGVDYTF

len: 16
v_gene: TRBV5-1
abundance: few
d_gene: TRBD1
j_gene: TRBJ1-1
CDR3nt: TGCGCCAGCAGGCTGGTGGGGACAGGAATTAACACTGAAGCTTTCTTT
CDR3aa: CASRLVGTGINTEAFF

len: 14
v_gene: TRBV7-9
abundance: .
d_gene: .
j_gene: TRBJ1-2
CDR3nt: TGTGCCAGCAGCTTAGAGGGCACTGAGGGCGGCTACACCTTC
CDR3aa: CASSLEGTEGGYTF

len: 13
v_gene: TRBV14
abundance: .
d_gene: .
j_gene: TRBJ2-5
CDR3nt: TGTGCCAGCAGCCGGGGACTGCAAGAGACCCAGTACTTC
CDR3aa: CASSRGLQETQYF

len: 14
v_gene: TRBV29-1
abundance: once
d_gene: .
j_gene: TRBJ2-5
CDR3nt: TGCAGCGTCACCGGGACCGACGGCACGAAGACCCAGTACTTC
CDR3aa: CSVTGTDGTKTQYF

len: 14
v_gene: TRBV27
abundance: .
d_gene: TRBD2
j_gene: TRBJ2-7
CDR3nt: TGTGCCAGCAGTTTATCGGCGGGAGTGGGGGAGCAGTACTTC
CDR3aa: CASSLSAGVGEQYF

len: 15
v_gene: TRBV6-6
abundance: .
d_gene: TRBD2
j_gene: TRBJ2-2
CDR3nt: TGTGCCAGCAGTTCAAGCGGGAGATACACCGGGGAGCTGTTTTTT
CDR3aa: CASSSSGRYTGELFF

len: 15
v_gene: TRBV9
abundance: .
d_gene: TRBD2
j_gene: TRBJ2-1
CDR3nt: TGTGCCAGCAGCTCGGGGACTAGCGGGAACTATGAGCAGTTCTTC
CDR3aa: CASSSGTSGNYEQFF

len: 15
v_gene: TRBV5-6
abundance: .
d_gene: TRBD2
j_gene: TRBJ2-1
CDR3nt: TGTGCCAGCAGCCTACTAGCGGGGGCGGGTAATGAGCAGTTCTTC
CDR3aa: CASSLLAGAGNEQFF

len: 15
v_gene: TRBV5-1
abundance: .
d_gene: .
j_gene: TRBJ1-1
CDR3nt: TGCGCCAGCAGCTTGGAATCGGGAGGAACCACTGAAGCTTTCTTT
CDR3aa: CASSLESGGTTEAFF

len: 16
v_gene: TRBV11-2
abundance: .
d_gene: TRBD2
j_gene: TRBJ2-1
CDR3nt: TGTGCCAGCAGTTTCTCGACTAGCGGGAGAGAGAATGAGCAGTTCTTC
CDR3aa: CASSFSTSGRENEQFF

len: 17
v_gene: TRBV5-6
abundance: once
d_gene: TRBD2
j_gene: TRBJ2-5
CDR3nt: TGTGCCAGCAGCGCCATAACTAGCGGGAGCATAGGAGAGGCCCAGTACTTC
CDR3aa: CASSAITSGSIGEAQYF